The entry below gives a single T cell receptor beta chain sequence along with its context. Its antigen is currently unknown. The data stem from a study of beta chain features in type 1 diabetes. Study-wide findings and caveats: Patients' naive, central memory and regulatory TCRB repertoires appeared more alike than those of healthy donors.

cDNA synthesis used the whole RNA isolate, giving expressed TCRB sequences. Assay used: immunoSEQ multiplex PCR; TCRdb lists only in-frame clones, some missing. The table has 330,000 or so clones, around 19% seen once. Central memory, naive, regulatory and stem cell-like memory CD4+ cells were sorted by CD45RO/CCR7/CD25/CD127/CD95/CD27. The sequencing sample was made of naive CD4+ T cells from blood. This receptor was taken from a young woman in good health.

The CDR3 protein is CASSQNSGANVLTF. CDR3 nucleotide sequence: TGTGCCAGCAGCCAAAACTCTGGGGCCAACGTCCTGACTTTC. The chain uses TRBV5-4 and TRBJ2-6, with unresolved D. The CDR3 is 14 residues long. The V gene's germline CDR1 is SGHNT and CDR2 YYREEE (reference sequence). Trimming left V 4 bases short and J 0 bases short, with 5 bases between. The whole variable domain, remainder taken from reference TRBV5-4 and TRBJ2-6, is ETGVTQSPTHLIKTRGQQVTLRCSSQSGHNTVSWYQQALGQGPQFIFQYYREEENGRGNFPPRFSGLQFPNYSSELNVNALELDDSALYLCASSQNSGANVLTFGAGSRLTVL.